The source of this TCR beta chain is a study of PD-1 blockade in classical Hodgkin lymphoma. Specified time point: cycle 4 day 1 (C4D1), after around six weeks of nivolumab. No patient escaped relapse after autologous stem cell transplantation, and brentuximab vedotin exposure varied. Study conclusions and caveats: Baseline diversity was lower in partial responders and progressors than complete responders.

About this clone: Its antigen is not identified.

The method was immunoSEQ multiplex PCR; TCRdb's version includes in-frame clones alone and lacks a portion of them. The sample has over 60,000 clones; 91% are singletons. The material was peripheral blood mononuclear cells (PBMCs), obtained before the fourth cycle of nivolumab. This TCR was sampled from a human donor with classical Hodgkin lymphoma.

CDR3 nucleotide sequence: TGTGCCAGCAGCTCGACGCTGGAGGTGAACACTGAAGCTTTCTTT. Amino acid sequence: CASSSTLEVNTEAFF. The chain has TRBV11-2 and TRBJ1-1; D is unresolved. V was pared by 4 bases and J by 0 bases, with 12 bases between. The germline CDR1 and CDR2 sequences are SGHAT and FQNNGV. There are 15 residues in the CDR3.